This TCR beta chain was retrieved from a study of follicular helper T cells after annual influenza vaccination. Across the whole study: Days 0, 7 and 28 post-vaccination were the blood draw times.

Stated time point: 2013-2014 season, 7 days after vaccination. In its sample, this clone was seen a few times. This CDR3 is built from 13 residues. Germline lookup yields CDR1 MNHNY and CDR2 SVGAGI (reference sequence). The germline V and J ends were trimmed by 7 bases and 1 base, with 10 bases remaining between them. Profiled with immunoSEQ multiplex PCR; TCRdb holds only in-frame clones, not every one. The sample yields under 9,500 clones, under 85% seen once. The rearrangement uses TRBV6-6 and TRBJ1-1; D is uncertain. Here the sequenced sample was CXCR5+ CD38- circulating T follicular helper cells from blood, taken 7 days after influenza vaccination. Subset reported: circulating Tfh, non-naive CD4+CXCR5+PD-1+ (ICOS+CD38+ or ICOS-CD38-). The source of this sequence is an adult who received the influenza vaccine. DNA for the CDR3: TGTGCCAGCACCACTTTGGGGAACACTGAAGCTTTCTTT. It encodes CASTTLGNTEAFF.